This TCR beta chain was sequenced in a study of cytomegalovirus exposure and HLA in healthy donors. Regarding the study as a whole: Earlier results showed most TCR beta V segments being productive about 90% or about 30% of the time. The authors later linked a missense DCLRE1C variant to TCR beta V- and J-gene trimming.

The PCR used 60 Vbeta and 13 Jbeta primers. Measured with immunoSEQ multiplex PCR; TCRdb has only the in-frame clones, and not every one. The sample has about 220,000 clones, 65% to 75% seen once. Each donor was nominally healthy when sampled (though unrecorded immune exposures were likely). Germline CDR1 reads SGDLS; CDR2 reads YYNGEE. The V end lost 4 bases, the J end lost 2 bases, and 16 bases lay between the germline ends. This CDR3 comprises 15 residues. About this clone: Its target is not known.

Material: PBMCs. This chain joins TRBV9 and TRBJ2-7, with TRBD2 as a possible D gene (7 bases). The receptor was derived from a woman aged 30 to 39 in good health and CMV-seronegative. DNA of the CDR3: TGTGCCAGCAGCCCATACGGGGGGCTCCCCTACGAGCAGTACTTC. Amino acids: CASSPYGGLPYEQYF.